The T cell receptor (beta chain) under discussion was sequenced for a study of T cell responses to AZD1222 COVID-19 vaccine. Study-wide context: Second doses were pooled across both intervals (about 4 or about 12 weeks). Study-level findings and limits: There were vaccine-associated CD4 TCRs across spike, dominant at 160-218 and 743-854. Spike-specific TCR breadth rose after two AZD1222 doses, and depth rose as well.

With respect to this clone: Its antigen is currently unknown.

This CDR3 is built from 15 residues. V was clipped by 5 bases and J by 1 base; unmatched bases: 3. Germline V gene data show CDR1 as KGHDR and CDR2 as SFDVKD. Profiled with immunoSEQ multiplex PCR; TCRdb holds only in-frame clones, not every one. The sample records around 99,000 clones, 91% being singletons. The input for sequencing was peripheral blood, taken on day 0 of AZD1222 vaccination. This TCR was sampled from an adult in good health. V usage is TRBV24-1 and J usage is TRBJ2-3; 9 bases fit TRBD2. The CDR3 DNA reads as TGTGCCACCAGTGGCGGGGGGGGAGGCACAGATACGCAGTATTTT. Protein sequence: CATSGGGGGTDTQYF.